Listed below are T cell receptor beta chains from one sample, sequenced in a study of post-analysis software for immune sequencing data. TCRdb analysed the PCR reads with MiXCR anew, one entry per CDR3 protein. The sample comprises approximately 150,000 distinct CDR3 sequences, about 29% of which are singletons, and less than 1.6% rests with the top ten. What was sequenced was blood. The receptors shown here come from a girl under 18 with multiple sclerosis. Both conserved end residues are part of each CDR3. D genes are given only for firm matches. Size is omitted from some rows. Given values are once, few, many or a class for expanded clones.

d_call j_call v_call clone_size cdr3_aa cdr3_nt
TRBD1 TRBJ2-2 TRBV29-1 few CSVASGQGIGELFF TGCAGCGTTGCGTCGGGACAGGGGATAGGGGAGCTGTTTTTT
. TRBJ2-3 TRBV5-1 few CASQYDSDTQYF TGCGCCAGCCAATACGATTCAGATACGCAGTATTTT
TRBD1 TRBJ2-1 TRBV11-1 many CASSLDRYEQFF TGTGCCAGCAGCTTGGACAGGTATGAGCAGTTCTTC
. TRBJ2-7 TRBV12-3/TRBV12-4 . CASRGQSYSYEQYF TGTGCCAGCAGGGGGCAGTCTTACTCCTACGAGCAGTACTTC
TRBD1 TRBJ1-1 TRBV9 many CASSALQGSEAFF TGTGCCAGCAGCGCCCTACAGGGGTCTGAAGCTTTCTTT
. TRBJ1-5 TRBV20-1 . CSAQGSNQPQHF TGCAGTGCCCAGGGTAGCAATCAGCCCCAGCATTTT
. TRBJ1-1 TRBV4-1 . CASSLSTGSPEAFF TGCGCCAGCAGCCTTTCCACAGGGTCGCCAGAAGCTTTCTTT
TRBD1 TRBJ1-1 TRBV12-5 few CASGHLNRDSEAFF TGTGCTAGTGGCCATTTAAATCGGGACAGTGAAGCTTTCTTT
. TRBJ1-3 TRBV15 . CATSRDLGGSTIYF TGTGCCACCAGCAGAGATTTAGGAGGGAGCACCATATATTTT
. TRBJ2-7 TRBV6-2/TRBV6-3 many CASRRAGPYEQYF TGTGCCAGCAGACGGGCGGGGCCCTACGAGCAGTACTTC
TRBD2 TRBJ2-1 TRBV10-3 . CAISPTSGDNEQFF TGTGCCATCAGCCCCACTAGCGGTGACAATGAGCAGTTCTTC
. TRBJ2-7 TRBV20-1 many CSAGHYEQYF TGCAGTGCTGGCCACTACGAGCAGTACTTC
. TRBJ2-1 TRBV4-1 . CASSQAGQGRRNEQFF TGCGCCAGCAGCCAAGCTGGGCAGGGCAGGCGGAATGAGCAGTTCTTC
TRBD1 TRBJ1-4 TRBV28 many CASSLTGTGGAREKLFF TGTGCCAGCAGTTTAACCGGGACAGGGGGCGCGCGGGAAAAACTGTTTTTT
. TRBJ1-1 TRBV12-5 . CASGRHQRLVEAFF TGTGCTAGTGGGCGCCACCAACGCCTAGTGGAAGCTTTCTTT
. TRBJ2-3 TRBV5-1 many CASSPGLKTSTDTQYF TGCGCCAGCAGCCCAGGACTGAAAACTAGCACAGATACGCAGTATTTT
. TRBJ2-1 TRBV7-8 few CASSSLHGGPGGNEQFF TGTGCCAGCAGCTCACTACATGGGGGCCCAGGAGGCAATGAGCAGTTCTTC
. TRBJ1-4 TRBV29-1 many CSVEDRGKEGEKLFF TGCAGCGTTGAAGATCGGGGAAAAGAAGGGGAAAAACTGTTTTTT
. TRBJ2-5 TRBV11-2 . CASSLSRESKETQYF TGTGCCAGCAGCTTATCCAGAGAGAGCAAAGAGACCCAGTACTTC
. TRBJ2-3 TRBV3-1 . CAGSPPMGTDTQYF TGTGCCGGCAGCCCTCCGATGGGCACAGATACGCAGTATTTT
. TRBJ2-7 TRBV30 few CAWSDGGGLTYEQYF TGTGCCTGGAGTGACGGAGGGGGACTAACCTACGAGCAGTACTTC
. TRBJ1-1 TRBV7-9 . CASSLIWGNTEAFF TGTGCCAGCAGCTTAATATGGGGGAACACTGAAGCTTTCTTT
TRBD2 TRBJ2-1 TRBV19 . CASDETSGNSAEQFF TGTGCCAGTGATGAGACTAGCGGGAACAGCGCTGAGCAGTTCTTC
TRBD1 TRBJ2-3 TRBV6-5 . CASKSGTPGGDTQYF TGTGCCAGCAAATCCGGGACGCCAGGGGGAGATACGCAGTATTTT